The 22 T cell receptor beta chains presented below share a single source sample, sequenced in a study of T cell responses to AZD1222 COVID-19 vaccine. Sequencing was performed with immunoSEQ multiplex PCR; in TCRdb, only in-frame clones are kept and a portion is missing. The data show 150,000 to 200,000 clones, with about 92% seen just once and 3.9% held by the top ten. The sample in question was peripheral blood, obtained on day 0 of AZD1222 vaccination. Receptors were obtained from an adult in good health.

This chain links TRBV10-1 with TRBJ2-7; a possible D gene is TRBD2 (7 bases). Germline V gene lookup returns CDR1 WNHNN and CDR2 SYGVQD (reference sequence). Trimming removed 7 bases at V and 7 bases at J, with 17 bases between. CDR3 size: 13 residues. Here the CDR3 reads CASNGQREGEQYF. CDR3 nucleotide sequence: TGCGCCAGCAACGGACAGCGGGAAGGGGAGCAGTACTTC.

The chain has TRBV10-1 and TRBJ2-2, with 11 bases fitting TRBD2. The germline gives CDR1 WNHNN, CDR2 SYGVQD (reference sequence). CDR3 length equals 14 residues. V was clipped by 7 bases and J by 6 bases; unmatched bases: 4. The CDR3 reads CASNSGGAPGELFF. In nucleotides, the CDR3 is TGCGCCAGCAATAGCGGGGGGGCCCCCGGGGAGCTGTTTTTT.

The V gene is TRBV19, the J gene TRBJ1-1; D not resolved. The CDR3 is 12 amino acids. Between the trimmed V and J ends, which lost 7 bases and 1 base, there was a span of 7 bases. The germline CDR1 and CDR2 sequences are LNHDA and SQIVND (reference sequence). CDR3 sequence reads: CASNDGNTEAFF. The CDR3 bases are TGTGCCAGTAATGACGGGAACACTGAAGCTTTCTTT.

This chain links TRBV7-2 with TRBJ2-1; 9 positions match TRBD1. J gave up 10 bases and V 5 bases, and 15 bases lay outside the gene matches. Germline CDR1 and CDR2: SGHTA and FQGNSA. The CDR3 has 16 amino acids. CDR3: CASSPQTGTGKDEQFF. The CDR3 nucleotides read TGTGCCAGCAGCCCGCAGACCGGGACAGGGAAGGACGAGCAGTTCTTC.

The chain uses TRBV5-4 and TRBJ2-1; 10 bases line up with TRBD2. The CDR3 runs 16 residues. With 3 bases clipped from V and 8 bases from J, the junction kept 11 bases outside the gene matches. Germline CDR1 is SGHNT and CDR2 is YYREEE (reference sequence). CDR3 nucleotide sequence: TGTGCCAGCAGCTCCCCTACTAGCGGGGTGGTAGATGAGCAGTTCTTC. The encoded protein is CASSSPTSGVVDEQFF.

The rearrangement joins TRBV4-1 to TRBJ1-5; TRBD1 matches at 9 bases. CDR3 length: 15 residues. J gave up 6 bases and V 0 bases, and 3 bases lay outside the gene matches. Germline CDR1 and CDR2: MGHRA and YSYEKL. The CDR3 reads CASSQDGTGSQPQHF. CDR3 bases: TGCGCCAGCAGCCAAGATGGGACAGGGAGTCAGCCCCAGCATTTT.

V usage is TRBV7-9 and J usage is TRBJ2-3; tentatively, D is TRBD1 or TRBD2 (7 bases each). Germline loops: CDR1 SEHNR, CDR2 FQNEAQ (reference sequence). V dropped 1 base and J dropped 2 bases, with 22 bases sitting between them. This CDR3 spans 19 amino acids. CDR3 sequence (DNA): TGTGCCAGCAGCTTAGTTCGGCAGGGGGAGGGTGTAGTCACAGATACGCAGTATTTT. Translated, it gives CASSLVRQGEGVVTDTQYF.

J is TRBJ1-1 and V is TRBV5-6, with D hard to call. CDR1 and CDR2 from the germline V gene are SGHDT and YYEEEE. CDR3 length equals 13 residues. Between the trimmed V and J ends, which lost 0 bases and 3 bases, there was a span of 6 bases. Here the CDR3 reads CASSLDQDTEAFF. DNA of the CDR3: TGTGCCAGCAGCTTGGACCAGGACACTGAAGCTTTCTTT.

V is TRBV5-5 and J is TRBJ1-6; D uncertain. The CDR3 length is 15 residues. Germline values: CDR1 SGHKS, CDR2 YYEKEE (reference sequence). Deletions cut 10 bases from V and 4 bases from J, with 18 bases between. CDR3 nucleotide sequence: TGTGCCTCCGAAGGGAGTAACAGATATAATTCACCCCTCCACTTT. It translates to CASEGSNRYNSPLHF.

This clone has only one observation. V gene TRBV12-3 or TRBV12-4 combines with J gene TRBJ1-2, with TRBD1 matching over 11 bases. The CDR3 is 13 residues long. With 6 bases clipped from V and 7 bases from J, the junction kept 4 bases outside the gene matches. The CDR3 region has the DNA TGTGCCAGCAGCTCTGGGACAGGGGGTGGCTACACCTTC. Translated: CASSSGTGGGYTF.

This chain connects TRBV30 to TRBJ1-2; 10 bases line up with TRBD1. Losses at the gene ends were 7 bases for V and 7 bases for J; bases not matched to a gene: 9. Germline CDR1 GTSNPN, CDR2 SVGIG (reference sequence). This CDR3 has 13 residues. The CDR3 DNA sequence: TGTGCCTCCACCGGGACAGGGGTCGTTGGCTACACCTTC. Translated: CASTGTGVVGYTF.

DNA for the CDR3: TGTGCCAGCACTCGACAGGAAAGCAATCAGCCCCAGCATTTT. Protein: CASTRQESNQPQHF. V usage is TRBV6-5 and J usage is TRBJ1-5, with D possibly TRBD1 on 6 matching bases. This CDR3 has 14 residues. Germline CDR1 reads MNHEY; CDR2 reads SVGAGI. Trimming left V 7 bases short and J 1 base short, with 11 bases between.

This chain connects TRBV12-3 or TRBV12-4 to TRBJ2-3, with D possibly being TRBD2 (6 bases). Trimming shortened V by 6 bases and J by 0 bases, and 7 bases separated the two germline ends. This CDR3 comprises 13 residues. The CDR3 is CASRSGSTDTQYF. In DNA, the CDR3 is TGTGCCAGCAGAAGCGGGAGCACAGATACGCAGTATTTT.

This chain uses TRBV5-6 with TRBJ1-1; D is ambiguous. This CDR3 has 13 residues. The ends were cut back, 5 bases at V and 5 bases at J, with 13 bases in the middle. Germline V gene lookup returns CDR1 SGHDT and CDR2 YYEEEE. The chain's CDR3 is CASREGSRTEAFF. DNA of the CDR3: TGTGCCAGCAGAGAGGGATCGAGGACTGAAGCTTTCTTT.

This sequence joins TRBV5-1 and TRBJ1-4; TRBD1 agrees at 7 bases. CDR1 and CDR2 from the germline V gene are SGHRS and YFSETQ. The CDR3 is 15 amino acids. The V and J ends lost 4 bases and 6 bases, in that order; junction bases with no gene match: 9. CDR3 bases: TGCGCCAGCAGCCTGACAGGGAGGTTCGATGAAAAACTGTTTTTT. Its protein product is CASSLTGRFDEKLFF.

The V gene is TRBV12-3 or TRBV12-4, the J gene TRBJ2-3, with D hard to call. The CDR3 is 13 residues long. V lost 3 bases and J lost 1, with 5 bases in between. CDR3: CASSFTGTDTQYF. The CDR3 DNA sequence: TGTGCCAGCAGTTTCACGGGCACAGATACGCAGTATTTT.

CDR3: CASSSGVVATNEKLFF. DNA of the CDR3: TGCGCCAGCAGCTCGGGCGTAGTCGCAACTAATGAAAAACTGTTTTTT. The chain links TRBV5-1 to TRBJ1-4, with unresolved D. V dropped 3 bases and J dropped 0 bases, with 12 bases sitting between them. CDR1 and CDR2 (germline): SGHRS, YFSETQ. The CDR3 length is 16 residues.

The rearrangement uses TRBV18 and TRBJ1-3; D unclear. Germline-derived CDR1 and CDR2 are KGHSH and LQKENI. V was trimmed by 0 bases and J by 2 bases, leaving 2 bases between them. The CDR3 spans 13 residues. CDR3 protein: CASSPPTGNTIYF. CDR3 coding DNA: TGTGCCAGCTCACCACCCACTGGAAACACCATATATTTT.

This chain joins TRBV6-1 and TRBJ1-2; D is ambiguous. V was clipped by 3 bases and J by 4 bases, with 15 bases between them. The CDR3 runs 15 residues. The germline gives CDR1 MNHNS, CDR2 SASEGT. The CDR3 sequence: CASSDESGRRYGYTF. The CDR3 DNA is TGTGCCAGCAGTGACGAGTCGGGCCGGCGCTATGGCTACACCTTC.

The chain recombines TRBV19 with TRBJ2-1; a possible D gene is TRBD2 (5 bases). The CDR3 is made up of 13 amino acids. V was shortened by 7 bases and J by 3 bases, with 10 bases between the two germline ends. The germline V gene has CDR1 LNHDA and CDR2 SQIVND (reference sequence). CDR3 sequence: CASTSGNYNEQFF. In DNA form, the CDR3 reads TGTGCCAGTACCTCCGGGAACTACAATGAGCAGTTCTTC.

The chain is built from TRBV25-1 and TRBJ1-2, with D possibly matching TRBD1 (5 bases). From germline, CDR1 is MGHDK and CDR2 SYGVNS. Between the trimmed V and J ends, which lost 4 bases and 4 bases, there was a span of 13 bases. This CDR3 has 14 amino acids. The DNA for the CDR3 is TGTGCCAGCAGTGGTCGGGGGATAGTCTATGGCTACACCTTC. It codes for CASSGRGIVYGYTF.

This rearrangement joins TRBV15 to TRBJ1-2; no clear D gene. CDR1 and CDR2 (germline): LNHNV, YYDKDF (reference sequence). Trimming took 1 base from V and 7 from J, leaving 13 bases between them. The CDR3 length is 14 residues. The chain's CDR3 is CATSRGGPVRGYTF. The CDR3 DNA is TGTGCCACCAGCAGAGGAGGCCCCGTACGTGGCTACACCTTC.